The source of this TCR beta chain is a study of blood T cell repertoires in COVID-19. Study at large: Italy, Spain and the United States were the sources of the convalescent and acute COVID-19 samples.

This CDR3 spans 13 amino acids. Germline V gene sequence: CDR1 SEHNR, CDR2 FQNEAQ (reference sequence). Trimming took off 2 bases at V and 1 base at J, with 5 bases between the two ends. Sequencing used immunoSEQ multiplex PCR; TCRdb keeps in-frame clones, though not all of them. The repertoire holds around 250,000 clones, with just under 85% as singletons. Specimen: PBMCs or T cells enriched from blood (not recorded which). The chain has TRBV7-9 and TRBJ1-1, with D unresolved. The TCR sequence derives from a man aged 40-55 years who had recovered from COVID-19. The CDR3 loop is CASSLYSNTEAFF. The CDR3 region has the DNA TGTGCCAGCAGCTTATACTCGAACACTGAAGCTTTCTTT.